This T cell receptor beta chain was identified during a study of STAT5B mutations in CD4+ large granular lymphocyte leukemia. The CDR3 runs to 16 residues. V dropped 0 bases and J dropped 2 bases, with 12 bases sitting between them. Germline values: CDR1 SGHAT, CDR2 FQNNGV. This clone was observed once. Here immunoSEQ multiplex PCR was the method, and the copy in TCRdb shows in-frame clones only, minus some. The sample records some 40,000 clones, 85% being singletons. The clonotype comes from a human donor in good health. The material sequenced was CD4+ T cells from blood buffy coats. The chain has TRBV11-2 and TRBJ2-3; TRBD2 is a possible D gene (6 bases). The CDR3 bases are TGTGCCAGCAGCTTAGATTTGGCGGGGCTCACAGATACGCAGTATTTT. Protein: CASSLDLAGLTDTQYF.